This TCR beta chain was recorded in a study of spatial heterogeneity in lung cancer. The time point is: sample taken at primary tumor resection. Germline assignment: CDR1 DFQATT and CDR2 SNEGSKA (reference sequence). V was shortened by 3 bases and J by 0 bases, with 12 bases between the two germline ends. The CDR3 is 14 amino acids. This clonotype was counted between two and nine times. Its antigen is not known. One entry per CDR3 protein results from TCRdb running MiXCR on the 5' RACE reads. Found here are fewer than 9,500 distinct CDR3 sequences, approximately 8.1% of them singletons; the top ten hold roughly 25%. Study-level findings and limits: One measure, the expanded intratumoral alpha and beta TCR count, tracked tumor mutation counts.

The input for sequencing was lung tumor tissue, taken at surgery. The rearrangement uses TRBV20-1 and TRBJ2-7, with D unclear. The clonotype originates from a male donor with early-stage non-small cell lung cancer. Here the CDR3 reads CSARDPGLSYEQYF. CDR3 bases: TGCAGTGCTAGGGATCCAGGCCTCTCCTACGAGCAGTACTTC.